This TCR beta chain appears in the sequencing data of a study of T-cell reconstitution after alpha-beta-depleted transplantation in children. This clonotype was recorded at least ten times. As yet, its antigen is unknown. Unique molecular identifiers were used to barcode this TCRbeta library. TCRdb processed the PCR reads anew with MiXCR; each CDR3 protein has one entry. The repertoire holds roughly 500,000 distinct CDR3 sequences, about 10% seen once, with around 2% in the top ten. With 2 bases removed from V and 6 bases from J, the gap between germline ends came to 17 bases. CDR1 is SGHDT, CDR2 YYEEEE, per germline. The CDR3 loop spans 16 amino acids. General observations from the study: Day-60 TCRbeta diversity that was high in some patients was derived from surviving recipient T cells and thymic progenitors. Reports say that about two months after transplant, the alpha-beta T cells came out of several hundred graft clones that had expanded.

The chain is built from TRBV5-6 and TRBJ2-2; D possibly corresponds to TRBD2 (6 bases). The receptor was isolated from a child aged 2-15 years with inherited bone marrow failure, due to receive a stem cell transplant. The sample in question was PBMCs, obtained before TCRalphabeta/CD19-depleted stem cell transplant. The DNA for the CDR3 is TGTGCCAGCAGCTTTGTTTCGGCCGGAGGGCCCGGGGAGCTGTTTTTT. Translating it yields CASSFVSAGGPGELFF.